The 10 T cell receptor beta chains reported below all come from one sample, sequenced in a study of cytomegalovirus exposure and HLA in healthy donors. The data were produced by immunoSEQ multiplex PCR, yet TCRdb's version contains in-frame clones alone and is incomplete. The sample lists about 260,000 clones, 90% occurring once. Input material: PBMCs. These receptors came from a woman in her 30s in good health and CMV-seronegative.

This clone appeared a few times. The rearrangement links TRBV4-2 to TRBJ1-2; 8 bases agree with TRBD1. The CDR3 sequence is 14 residues long. Trimming at V came to 4 bases and at J to 2 bases, leaving 3 bases not matched to a gene. The germline gives CDR1 LGHNA, CDR2 YNFKEQ. DNA for the CDR3: TGTGCCAGCAGCCCCAGGGGGCAGAACTATGGCTACACCTTC. It specifies CASSPRGQNYGYTF.

A few counts support this clone. This rearrangement joins TRBV28 to TRBJ2-7; D uncertain. CDR1 and CDR2 (germline): MDHEN, SYDVKM. V was shortened by 6 bases and J by 3 bases, with 15 bases between the two germline ends. The CDR3 extends over 14 amino acids. CDR3 loop: CASSRRVSYYEQYF. In nucleotides, the CDR3 is TGTGCCAGCAGCCGCCGGGTTTCGTACTACGAGCAGTACTTC.

V usage is TRBV28 and J usage is TRBJ2-7; the match to TRBD1 covers 7 bases. CDR3 size: 15 residues. Germline CDR1 MDHEN, CDR2 SYDVKM. V trimming: 4 bases; J trimming: 5 bases; junction bases outside the gene matches: 11. CDR3 in DNA: TGTGCCAGCAGTTACGGGGACAGTCGTAGGAACGAGCAGTACTTC. Translated, it gives CASSYGDSRRNEQYF.

The chain couples TRBV6-5 to TRBJ2-7; D might be TRBD2 (5 bases). The CDR3 totals 11 residues. Germline CDR1 is MNHEY and CDR2 is SVGAGI. V was clipped by 10 bases and J by 2 bases, with 9 bases between them. The CDR3 sequence: CATRGAYEQYF. CDR3 nucleotide sequence: TGTGCCACCCGGGGTGCCTACGAGCAGTACTTC.

The J gene is TRBJ1-2, the V gene TRBV6-1; tentatively, D is TRBD1 (5 bases). CDR1 and CDR2 from the germline V gene are MNHNS and SASEGT. V was cut by 0 bases and J by 4 bases, with 18 bases left in between. This CDR3 region has 17 residues. CDR3 protein: CASSEALGTAELYGYTF. In DNA, the CDR3 is TGTGCCAGCAGTGAAGCACTAGGGACGGCCGAACTCTATGGCTACACCTTC.

In nucleotides, the CDR3 is TGTGCCAGCAGTTTATCAGAGGACGGTACCCACTACGAGCAGTACTTC. This sequence encodes CASSLSEDGTHYEQYF. The chain is built from TRBV27 and TRBJ2-7; D is uncertain. V was cut by 0 bases and J by 3 bases, with 15 bases left in between. The CDR3 loop spans 16 amino acids. Germline V gene data show CDR1 as MNHEY and CDR2 as SMNVEV (reference sequence).

The V gene is TRBV7-3, the J gene TRBJ1-2; D may be TRBD1 (5 bases). The germline CDR1 and CDR2 sequences are SGHTA and FQGTGA. Trimming left V 5 bases short and J 7 bases short, with 17 bases between. The length of the CDR3 is 14 residues. CDR3 amino acids: CASSLSQGSGGYTF. CDR3 coding DNA: TGTGCCAGCAGCCTCTCCCAGGGATCGGGTGGCTACACCTTC. The full variable domain, rest sourced from reference TRBV7-3 and TRBJ1-2, is GAGVSQTPSNKVTEKGKYVELRCDPISGHTALYWYRQSLGQGPEFLIYFQGTGAADDSGLPNDRFFAVRPEGSVSTLKIQRTERGDSAVYLCASSLSQGSGGYTFGSGTRLTVV.

This clone was seen a single time. The gene calls are TRBV27 and TRBJ2-5; 7 bases align to TRBD2. CDR3 length: 13 amino acids. J was trimmed by 2 bases and V by 7 bases; bases with no gene match: 4. In germline, CDR1 is MNHEY, CDR2 SMNVEV (reference sequence). The CDR3: CASTSGGQETQYF. For the CDR3, the DNA is TGTGCCAGCACCTCGGGGGGACAAGAGACCCAGTACTTC.

This clone was seen only a few times. The genes are TRBV30 and TRBJ1-5, with D possibly being TRBD1 (5 bases). The CDR3 extends over 14 amino acids. The V and J ends lost 1 base and 7 bases respectively, with 14 bases between them. Germline values: CDR1 GTSNPN, CDR2 SVGIG (reference sequence). CDR3 coding DNA: TGTGCCTGGAGTGCTTGGGGCAGCTCCCAGCCCCAGCATTTT. It encodes CAWSAWGSSQPQHF.

The CDR3 sequence: CASSYSSPGVETQYF. CDR3 nucleotide sequence: TGTGCCAGCAGTTACTCCTCCCCCGGGGTGGAGACCCAGTACTTC. The V call is TRBV6-6, the J call TRBJ2-5; perhaps TRBD2 as D (5 bases). The CDR3 is made up of 15 amino acids. The V gene's germline CDR1 is MNHNY and CDR2 SVGAGI (reference sequence). V dropped 0 bases and J dropped 5 bases, with 13 bases sitting between them.